The 3 T cell receptor beta chains given below trace back to one sample, sequenced in a study of identifying expanded T cells in peripheral blood. Profiling relied on immunoSEQ multiplex PCR, and the TCRdb table lists in-frame clones only, not all of them. The sample has more than 55,000 clones, around 87% seen once; the top ten hold 4.7%. The sample taken for sequencing was blood. The receptors were sampled from a person between 18 and 75 years old in good health.

J is TRBJ1-1 and V is TRBV9; maybe TRBD1 (6 bases). Germline lookup yields CDR1 SGDLS and CDR2 YYNGEE. The length of the CDR3 is 14 residues. The V gene lost 3 bases and the J gene lost 0 bases, with 9 bases spanning the gap. The CDR3 DNA is TGTGCCAGCAGCGACAGGGCCATGAACACTGAAGCTTTCTTT. Protein product: CASSDRAMNTEAFF.

The J gene is TRBJ2-2, the V gene TRBV7-2, with D perhaps matching TRBD1 (5 bases). V gave up 5 bases and J gave up 5 bases, with 15 bases separating them. Per germline, CDR1 SGHTA and CDR2 FQGNSA. The CDR3 has 15 amino acids. CDR3 bases: TGTGCCAGCAGCCCAAGGGGCCCCAGGACCGGGGAGCTGTTTTTT. Translated: CASSPRGPRTGELFF.

This sequence joins TRBV11-2 and TRBJ2-5; D is possibly TRBD1 (6 bases). The CDR3 runs 15 residues. Germline V lookup: CDR1 SGHAT, CDR2 FQNNGV. The V gene lost 1 base and the J gene lost 3 bases, with 12 bases spanning the gap. This CDR3 reads CASSLAGQPEETQYF. DNA for the CDR3: TGTGCCAGCAGCTTAGCCGGACAGCCCGAAGAGACCCAGTACTTC.